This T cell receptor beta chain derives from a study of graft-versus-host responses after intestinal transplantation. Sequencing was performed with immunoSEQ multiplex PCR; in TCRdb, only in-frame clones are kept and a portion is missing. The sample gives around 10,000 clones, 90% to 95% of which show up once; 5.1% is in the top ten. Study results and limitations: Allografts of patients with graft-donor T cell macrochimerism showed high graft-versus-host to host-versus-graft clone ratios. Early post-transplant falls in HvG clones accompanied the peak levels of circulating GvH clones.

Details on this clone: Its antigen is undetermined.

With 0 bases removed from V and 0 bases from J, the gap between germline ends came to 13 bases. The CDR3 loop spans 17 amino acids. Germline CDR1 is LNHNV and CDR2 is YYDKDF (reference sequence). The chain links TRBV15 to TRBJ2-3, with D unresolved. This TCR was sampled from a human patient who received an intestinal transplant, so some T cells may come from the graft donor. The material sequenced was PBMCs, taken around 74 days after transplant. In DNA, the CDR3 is TGTGCCACCAGCAGAGATAGGCCATCAGTTAGCACAGATACGCAGTATTTT. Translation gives CATSRDRPSVSTDTQYF. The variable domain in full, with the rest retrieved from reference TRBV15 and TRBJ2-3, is DAMVIQNPRYQVTQFGKPVTLSCSQTLNHNVMYWYQQKSSQAPKLLFHYYDKDFNNEADTPDNFQSRRPNTSFCFLDIRSPGLGDTAMYLCATSRDRPSVSTDTQYFGPGTRLTVL.